This TCR beta chain originates from a study of cytomegalovirus exposure and HLA in healthy donors. The PCR used 60 Vbeta and 13 Jbeta primers. Some clones are missing from TCRdb's copy, which holds only in-frame ones; the method was immunoSEQ multiplex PCR. The sample holds over 150,000 clones. The length of the CDR3 is 14 residues. Trimming at V came to 7 bases and at J to 8 bases, leaving 13 bases not matched to a gene. Germline lookup yields CDR1 MNHNY and CDR2 SVGAGI (reference sequence). This clonotype was sampled from a boy aged 5-17 years in good health and CMV-seronegative. The chain joins TRBV6-6 to TRBJ1-2, with TRBD1 identical over 7 bases. The sample consisted of PBMCs. For the CDR3, the DNA is TGTGCCAGCATTTTATCCGACAGGGAAAAAGGCTACACCTTC. It encodes CASILSDREKGYTF.